The clone carrying this T cell receptor beta chain has ten or more counts. The antigen remains unidentified. The data originate from a study of T cells in Graves' hyperthyroidism and ophthalmopathy. Study-wide results and limits: Ophthalmopathy was predicted by the model a median of roughly 6.6 months ahead of onset.

The investigators amplified TCR beta CDR3 regions from RNA transcripts. First-round RT-PCR of the TCR CDR3 relied on the HTBI primer set. TCRdb called the multiplex PCR reads again in MiXCR, with one record for every CDR3 protein. The sample has 33,000 or so distinct CDR3 sequences, approximately 50% seen once. Approximately 10 ml of fresh peripheral blood supplied the PBMCs. Sequencing input: blood. This receptor was taken from a woman aged 45-60 years with Graves' hyperthyroidism that later progressed to Graves' ophthalmopathy.

CDR3 bases: TGTGCCAGCAGCTTTAAGAATCAGCCCCAGCATTTT. Amino acid sequence: CASSFKNQPQHF. The V call is TRBV5-6, the J call TRBJ1-5; D ambiguous. Germline V lookup: CDR1 SGHDT, CDR2 YYEEEE. Trimming removed 2 bases from V and 4 bases from J, with 4 bases in between. The CDR3 length is 12 residues.